This TCR beta chain stems from a study of memory CD4+ T cells and cytomegalovirus serostatus. The sort gate was single viable CD3+CD4+CD8-CD45RO+ cells for memory CD4+ T cells. This CDR3 has 15 amino acids. The V end was cut by 0 bases, the J end by 2 bases, with 10 bases between. The V gene's germline CDR1 is LGHNA and CDR2 YSLEER. TCRdb keeps only in-frame clones here, not all; method: immunoSEQ multiplex PCR. The data show about 75,000 clones, 78% seen once. The chain recombines TRBV4-3 with TRBJ1-2; no definite D call. The TCR originated in an adult in good health and CMV-seropositive. Specimen: memory CD4+ T cells from blood. The CDR3 loop is CASSQDLARNYGYTF. The DNA of the CDR3 is TGCGCCAGCAGCCAAGACCTGGCACGGAACTATGGCTACACCTTC.